These 32 T cell receptor beta chains were sequenced from one sample in a study of T cell repertoires in cytomegalovirus infection. Their antigens remain unidentified. MiXCR, run by TCRdb on the reads, gives a single entry per CDR3 protein. The repertoire holds 95,000 to 150,000 distinct CDR3 sequences, with about 32% as singletons. The sample here was CD8+ T cells from cultured PBMCs, taken from culture after CMV antigen stimulation. The source is a human donor in good health (CMV status not recorded). Some clones in this sample may be carry-over from other donors' samples.

This clonotype has just a few counts. The chain joins TRBV19 to TRBJ1-1; D call uncertain. The CDR3 is 15 amino acids. Germline lookup yields CDR1 LNHDA and CDR2 SQIVND (reference sequence). V lost 5 bases and J 1 base, leaving 14 bases between the germline ends. CDR3 loop: CASSAGSVTNTEAFF. CDR3 DNA: TGTGCCAGTAGTGCCGGCTCGGTTACGAACACTGAAGCTTTCTTT.

V is TRBV7-9 and J is TRBJ1-1; no definite D call. The CDR3 runs to 11 residues. Germline CDR1 SEHNR, CDR2 FQNEAQ (reference sequence). V lost 2 bases and J lost 11, with 9 bases in between. The CDR3 reads CASSLPGEAFF. CDR3 bases: TGTGCCAGCAGCTTACCGGGTGAGGCTTTCTTT.

The chain couples TRBV4-1 to TRBJ2-2; 11 bases align to TRBD1. The germline gives CDR1 MGHRA, CDR2 YSYEKL. The CDR3 has 21 residues. V was pared by 0 bases and J by 4 bases, with 16 bases of the junction left unmatched. The CDR3 DNA reads as TGCGCCAGCAGCCAAGATCGCTTGGGGACAGGGGGGTCAATGGGCACCGGGGAGCTGTTTTTT. Its translation: CASSQDRLGTGGSMGTGELFF.

The chain uses TRBV6-2 or TRBV6-3 and TRBJ1-2, with D hard to call. The CDR3 extends over 19 amino acids. V shed 0 bases and J shed 0 bases, with 20 bases lying between them. The germline V gene encodes CDR1 MNHEY and CDR2 SVGEGT. The CDR3, as DNA: TGTGCCAGCAGTTACTCGACGACCCCGGAGGGTTCGGCTAACTATGGCTACACCTTC. Protein sequence: CASSYSTTPEGSANYGYTF.

This clonotype appeared once. This sequence joins TRBV19 and TRBJ1-2; 7 nucleotides line up with TRBD1. CDR3 size: 13 residues. J was trimmed by 6 bases and V by 7 bases; bases with no gene match: 8. Germline V gene sequence: CDR1 LNHDA, CDR2 SQIVND (reference sequence). The chain's CDR3 is CASMPGTVHGYTF. CDR3 sequence (DNA): TGTGCCAGTATGCCCGGGACAGTCCATGGCTACACCTTC.

This clonotype was seen only a few times. The chain carries TRBV11-2 and TRBJ2-1, with D possibly TRBD2 on 6 matching bases. This CDR3 comprises 15 residues. Germline lookup yields CDR1 SGHAT and CDR2 FQNNGV. With 1 base removed from V and 8 bases from J, the gap between germline ends came to 15 bases. The CDR3 is CASSLGAGTLDEQFF. The CDR3 DNA is TGTGCCAGCAGCTTAGGCGCGGGGACGCTCGATGAGCAGTTCTTC.

The chain uses TRBV6-1 and TRBJ1-1; D gene unclear. V lost 5 bases, J lost 2 bases, and 9 bases lay in between. The germline V gene has CDR1 MNHNS and CDR2 SASEGT. This CDR3 region has 13 residues. The CDR3 nucleotides are TGTGCCAGCAGTCCGTCCGTTAACACTGAAGCTTTCTTT. Its protein product is CASSPSVNTEAFF.

This clonotype was recorded a few times. The chain is built from TRBV19 and TRBJ1-1; no clear D gene. The germline gives CDR1 LNHDA, CDR2 SQIVND (reference sequence). V lost 0 bases and J lost 1, with 9 bases in between. This CDR3 has 15 residues. The CDR3 loop is CASSIDSGPNTEAFF. For the CDR3, the DNA is TGTGCCAGTAGTATAGACTCCGGTCCGAACACTGAAGCTTTCTTT.

The V and J genes are TRBV4-1 and TRBJ1-2; D gene uncertain. V shed 3 bases and J shed 1 base, with 18 bases lying between them. Per the germline V gene, CDR1 is MGHRA and CDR2 is YSYEKL. This CDR3 has 17 residues. Here the CDR3 reads CASSHQPWEKGNYGYTF. In nucleotides, the CDR3 is TGCGCCAGCAGCCACCAACCCTGGGAGAAGGGTAACTATGGCTACACCTTC.

The J gene is TRBJ2-7, the V gene TRBV7-9; unclear D gene. CDR3 length equals 14 residues. Germline CDR1 is SEHNR and CDR2 is FQNEAQ (reference sequence). V lost 4 bases and J lost 0, with 10 bases in between. The CDR3 bases are TGTGCCAGCAGCTCAATTATCGCCTCCTACGAGCAGTACTTC. The encoded protein is CASSSIIASYEQYF.

The chain has TRBV2 and TRBJ2-3; D is undetermined. V lost 2 bases, J lost 2 bases, and 11 bases lay in between. CDR3 length equals 15 residues. Germline loops: CDR1 SNHLY, CDR2 FYNNEI. The DNA of the CDR3 is TGTGCCAGCAGTGAATTGGTTACAGACACAGATACGCAGTATTTT. Its translation is CASSELVTDTDTQYF.

This rearrangement joins TRBV4-3 to TRBJ2-7; D is perhaps TRBD1 (6 bases). V lost 3 bases and J 2 bases, leaving 14 bases between the germline ends. Germline loops: CDR1 LGHNA, CDR2 YSLEER. This CDR3 spans 15 amino acids. CDR3 nucleotide sequence: TGCGCCAGCAGCCACGCCCCAGGACAGCCCTACGAGCAGTACTTC. Its translation is CASSHAPGQPYEQYF.

This clonotype was detected only a few times. The CDR3 DNA is TGTGCCAGCAGTTTAAGGGGACAGGGTAGGTCTAAAGACTACGAGCAGTACTTC. Its translation: CASSLRGQGRSKDYEQYF. The chain recombines TRBV12-3 or TRBV12-4 with TRBJ2-7; 9 bases fit TRBD1. CDR3 size: 18 residues. The junction had 14 bases not matched to a gene; V was cut back by 2 bases and J by 3 bases.

This chain joins TRBV5-4 and TRBJ2-3, with 9 nucleotides matching TRBD2. Germline CDR1 and CDR2: SGHNT and YYREEE (reference sequence). Trimming at V came to 2 bases and at J to 2 bases, leaving 3 bases not matched to a gene. The CDR3 length is 15 residues. The CDR3 loop is CASSLAGGVTDTQYF. The CDR3 DNA reads as TGTGCCAGCAGCTTAGCGGGGGGTGTCACAGATACGCAGTATTTT.

By share of the sample, this clonotype is medium-sized. This chain links TRBV7-8 with TRBJ2-3; the match to TRBD1 covers 8 bases. The CDR3 is 15 residues long. CDR1 is SGHVS and CDR2 is FQNEAQ in the germline V gene. The V and J ends lost 5 bases and 3 bases, in that order; junction bases with no gene match: 7. In DNA form, the CDR3 reads TGTGCCAGCAGCATATCGGGACAGGTTACAGATACGCAGTATTTT. Translation: CASSISGQVTDTQYF.

The V gene is TRBV4-2, the J gene TRBJ2-6, with D hard to call. Germline CDR1 and CDR2: LGHNA and YNFKEQ. Between the trimmed V and J ends, which lost 1 base and 3 bases, there was a span of 7 bases. This CDR3 has 15 amino acids. Here the CDR3 DNA reads TGTGCCAGCAGCCAAGGTAGTTTTGGGGCCAACGTCCTGACTTTC. Its translation is CASSQGSFGANVLTF.

The chain recombines TRBV4-1 with TRBJ2-7, with 7 bases lining up with TRBD1. Trimming removed 3 bases from V and 3 bases from J; junction bases left unmatched: 8. CDR1 and CDR2 (germline): MGHRA, YSYEKL. The CDR3 has 15 residues. The CDR3, as DNA: TGCGCCAGCAGCCAGGGGACAGTGATGCGCTACGAGCAGTACTTC. It yields the protein CASSQGTVMRYEQYF.

This clonotype was seen at least ten times. This chain links TRBV7-2 with TRBJ1-2; 9 nucleotides agree with TRBD1. Per the germline V gene, CDR1 is SGHTA and CDR2 is FQGNSA. This CDR3 has 14 amino acids. V dropped 6 bases and J dropped 0; count of bases not matched to a gene: 2. This CDR3 reads CASRQGAANYGYTF. CDR3 DNA sequence: TGTGCCAGCAGACAGGGGGCCGCTAACTATGGCTACACCTTC.

The V and J genes are TRBV5-4 and TRBJ1-2; no reliable D call. Germline CDR1 SGHNT, CDR2 YYREEE (reference sequence). There are 14 residues in the CDR3. Trimming took off 3 bases at V and 7 bases at J, with 16 bases between the two ends. CDR3 region: CASSWGEGLGGYTF. CDR3 coding DNA: TGTGCCAGCAGCTGGGGAGAGGGTCTCGGTGGCTACACCTTC.

The V and J genes are TRBV19 and TRBJ2-7; 8 bases match TRBD1. J lost 5 bases, V lost 7 bases, and 4 bases had no gene match. CDR1 is LNHDA and CDR2 is SQIVND in the germline V gene (reference sequence). The CDR3 spans 12 residues. The CDR3 is CASNDRGNEQYF. DNA of the CDR3: TGTGCCAGTAACGACAGGGGCAACGAGCAGTACTTC.

This clonotype showed up just a few times. The CDR3 region is CASSPGPYQETQYF. The CDR3 nucleotides are TGCGCCAGCAGCCCGGGGCCATACCAAGAGACCCAGTACTTC. The V call is TRBV4-1, the J call TRBJ2-5, with D tentatively TRBD1 or TRBD2 (5 bases each). V was pared by 4 bases and J by 0 bases, with 9 bases between. CDR1 and CDR2 (germline): MGHRA, YSYEKL. The CDR3 extends over 14 amino acids.

This clonotype showed up just a few times. This chain uses TRBV2 with TRBJ1-4; the D gene is possibly TRBD1 (5 bases). Trimming pared 4 bases from V and 4 bases from J, leaving 10 bases between. The CDR3 has 14 residues. CDR1 is SNHLY and CDR2 is FYNNEI in the germline V gene. Written as DNA, the CDR3 is TGTGCCAGCAGTGGACAGACGCATAATGAAAAACTGTTTTTT. It specifies CASSGQTHNEKLFF.

The chain employs TRBV7-9 and TRBJ1-1, with 7 positions matching TRBD1. The CDR3 totals 15 residues. The germline V gene encodes CDR1 SEHNR and CDR2 FQNEAQ (reference sequence). Trimming took 1 base from V and 7 from J; bases not matched to a gene: 9. The CDR3 DNA is TGTGCCAGCAGCTTAGGAGCGTTCAGGGGGAATGAAGCTTTCTTT. Translated: CASSLGAFRGNEAFF.

V and J are TRBV7-9 and TRBJ2-1; 7 bases agree with TRBD1. The germline gives CDR1 SEHNR, CDR2 FQNEAQ (reference sequence). The CDR3 extends over 13 amino acids. The J segment lost 9 bases and the V segment lost 5 bases, leaving 7 bases of the junction unmatched. The CDR3 loop is CASSVTGVGEQFF. In DNA, the CDR3 is TGTGCCAGCAGCGTTACAGGGGTGGGTGAGCAGTTCTTC.

This rearrangement joins TRBV7-9 to TRBJ1-2; a weak D match, TRBD1 (5 bases). Trimming removed 2 bases at V and 3 bases at J, with 16 bases between. The CDR3 consists of 16 residues. Germline values: CDR1 SEHNR, CDR2 FQNEAQ (reference sequence). CDR3 nucleotide sequence: TGTGCCAGCAGCTTACCCTCACGGGGCACAGACTATGGCTACACCTTC. It specifies CASSLPSRGTDYGYTF.

Turning to this clonotype: With a much larger clone just one base away, this may be a read error. The V and J genes are TRBV11-1 and TRBJ2-3; no reliable D call. The CDR3 runs to 16 residues. The V and J ends lost 2 bases and 1 base respectively, with 13 bases between them. Germline V gene sequence: CDR1 SGHAT, CDR2 FQDESV (reference sequence). The DNA of the CDR3 is TGTGCCAGCAGCTTAAGTCGGAGCGTAGGCACAGATACGCAGTATTTT. Translating it yields CASSLSRSVGTDTQYF.

This clonotype has more than one count but fewer than ten. V usage is TRBV6-6 and J usage is TRBJ2-5; D remains unclear. Germline assignment: CDR1 MNHNY and CDR2 SVGAGI (reference sequence). V lost 0 bases, J lost 5 bases, and 13 bases lay in between. The CDR3 covers 15 residues. CDR3 nucleotides: TGTGCCAGCAGTTACTCGAAAATGGTCTTGGAGACCCAGTACTTC. It codes for CASSYSKMVLETQYF.

The rearrangement joins TRBV12-5 to TRBJ1-1; 8 bases map to TRBD1. V lost 1 base and J lost 5; bases outside the gene matches: 9. Germline values: CDR1 LGHNT, CDR2 FRNRAP. The CDR3 extends over 16 amino acids. The CDR3, as DNA: TGTGCTAGTGGTTTGGGGTTGACAGGGGAGGAAACTGAAGCTTTCTTT. Its translation is CASGLGLTGEETEAFF.

The V and J genes are TRBV24-1 and TRBJ2-5, with 8 bases aligning to TRBD2. V shed 4 bases, J shed 7 bases, and the junction held 4 bases outside the gene matches. The CDR3 sequence is 13 residues long. Per the germline V gene, CDR1 is KGHDR and CDR2 is SFDVKD. DNA for the CDR3: TGTGCCACCAGTGAAGAAGCGGGGGCGACCCAGTACTTC. It yields the protein CATSEEAGATQYF.

A few counts support this clonotype. The chain has TRBV28 and TRBJ2-7; 9 positions agree with TRBD1. The CDR3 runs to 15 residues. V dropped 4 bases and J dropped 7; count of bases not matched to a gene: 11. CDR1 and CDR2 from the germline V gene are MDHEN and SYDVKM. The CDR3 DNA reads as TGTGCCAGCAGTTCCCCGGGACAGGGCTTTGGGGAGCAGTACTTC. Translating it yields CASSSPGQGFGEQYF.

This chain links TRBV28 with TRBJ2-3; 16 bases align to TRBD2. Germline V gives CDR1 MDHEN, CDR2 SYDVKM. The CDR3 sequence is 21 residues long. The junction had 17 bases not matched to a gene; V was cut back by 5 bases and J by 3 bases. For the CDR3, the DNA is TGTGCCAGCAGTCTCCCACCTGGGACTAGCGGGGGGGCGGGGGGGACAGATACGCAGTATTTT. Its protein product is CASSLPPGTSGGAGGTDTQYF.

This clonotype was counted between two and nine times. The chain links TRBV6-8 to TRBJ2-7, with TRBD1 matching 9 bases. CDR1 and CDR2 (germline): MNHGY, SAAAGT. J lost 5 bases, V lost 5 bases, and 10 bases had no gene match. This CDR3 is built from 15 residues. The CDR3 protein is CASSAQRTGADEQYF. Here the CDR3 DNA reads TGTGCCAGCAGTGCCCAACGGACAGGGGCGGACGAGCAGTACTTC.